Detailed here is one T cell receptor beta chain. These data originate in a study of blood T cell repertoires in COVID-19. Turning to the study itself: The United States, Italy and Spain were the sources of the acute and convalescent COVID-19 samples. Sources were T cells, B-cell-depleted T cells, or PBMCs; the material itself was cDNA or gDNA.

The protocol was immunoSEQ multiplex PCR, while the TCRdb copy is restricted to in-frame clones and leaves out a portion. The sample carries 150,000 to 200,000 clones, approximately 92% recorded once. V was trimmed by 8 bases and J by 1 base, leaving 8 bases between them. The germline V gene encodes CDR1 MDHEN and CDR2 SYDVKM. The CDR3 totals 12 residues. V gene TRBV28 combines with J gene TRBJ1-1; the D is unclear. The receptor comes from a man aged 50 or older with acute or convalescent COVID-19. Material for sequencing was peripheral blood. The CDR3 region is CASVEQNTEAFF. The CDR3 coding sequence is TGTGCCAGCGTCGAACAGAACACTGAAGCTTTCTTT.